One sample yielded the 11 T cell receptor beta chains listed below, sequenced in a study of T cells in Graves' hyperthyroidism and ophthalmopathy (dated by TCRdb to 2018 to 2020). The method behind the library was multiplex PCR. The reads were generated on an Illumina HiSeq 2000. Amplification of TCR beta CDR3 regions was carried out from RNA transcripts. The TCR CDR3 was subjected to a first round of RT-PCR using the HTBI primer set and the Qiagen OneStep RT-PCR kit. TCRdb took the public reads, trimmed them with fastp at Q25, ran MiXCR for clone calling and kept in-frame beta chains. All rows with the same CDR3 protein become a single entry with the most common DNA and genes. The sample records about 350,000 distinct CDR3 sequences, around a sixth of which are singletons. The top ten clones comprise roughly a sixth of the sample. Sequencing was done on a sample of blood. These receptors came from a woman aged 40 to 50 with Graves' ophthalmopathy.

This clonotype was counted many times. This chain connects TRBV24-1 to TRBJ2-4; TRBD1 agrees at 8 bases. The length of the CDR3 is 14 residues. The trim removed 7 bases at V and 6 bases at J, leaving 7 bases unmatched. Germline V gives CDR1 KGHDR, CDR2 SFDVKD. DNA for the CDR3: TGTGCCACCAGACAGGGGGAGCGGAGAAACATTCAGTACTTC. Protein sequence: CATRQGERRNIQYF.

This clonotype was seen ten or more times. The genes are TRBV28 and TRBJ1-1, with unresolved D. Germline V CDR1 and CDR2: MDHEN, SYDVKM. V was shortened by 7 bases and J by 0 bases, with 9 bases between the two germline ends. The CDR3 extends over 13 amino acids. The CDR3 protein is CASIGALNTEAFF. The CDR3 coding sequence is TGTGCCAGCATAGGCGCCCTGAACACTGAAGCTTTCTTT.

Remarks on this clonotype: At one end the junction does not follow the germline gene, possibly because of a read error. V gene TRBV2 combines with J gene TRBJ1-1; a possible D gene is TRBD1 (6 bases). The CDR3 runs 15 residues. CDR1 and CDR2 (germline): SNHLY, FYNNEI. CDR3 in amino acids: CASSNQGRGTTEASF. CDR3 DNA: TGTGCCAGCAGTAATCAGGGGCGGGGGACCACTGAAGCTTCCTTT.

This clonotype was observed a few times. The chain employs TRBV19 and TRBJ2-5; no reliable D call. The ends were cut back, 2 bases at V and 3 bases at J, with 19 bases in the middle. This CDR3 has 17 amino acids. Germline CDR1 reads LNHDA; CDR2 reads SQIVND (reference sequence). CDR3 coding DNA: TGTGCCAGTAGTATATGGCCGCAAGTGGAAGAGGAAGAGACCCAGTACTTC. It yields the protein CASSIWPQVEEEETQYF. Using reference TRBV19 and TRBJ2-5 for the parts outside the CDR3, the full variable domain is DGGITQSPKYLFRKEGQNVTLSCEQNLNHDAMYWYRQDPGQGLRLIYYSQIVNDFQKGDIAEGYSVSREKKESFPLTVTSAQKNPTAFYLCASSIWPQVEEEETQYFGPGTRLLVL.

This clonotype was picked up a small number of times. A read error may produce the germline difference seen at one junction end. V usage is TRBV18 and J usage is TRBJ1-2; TRBD1 is a possible D gene (6 bases). There are 16 residues in the CDR3. CDR1 is KGHSH, CDR2 LQKENI, per germline. The chain's CDR3 is CASSPGRGTPNYGYTF. CDR3 coding DNA: TGTGCCAGCTCACCCGGTAGGGGGACTCCTAATTATGGCTACACCTTC.

The sample holds many counts of this clonotype. The chain couples TRBV11-2 to TRBJ1-1; 7 bases map to TRBD1. The CDR3 length is 13 residues. V lost 5 bases and J lost 5; bases outside the gene matches: 5. The germline gives CDR1 SGHAT, CDR2 FQNNGV. CDR3 sequence (DNA): TGTGCCAGCAGCCACGACAGGGAGACTGAAGCTTTCTTT. It yields the protein CASSHDRETEAFF.

This clonotype was seen many times. This chain links TRBV10-3 with TRBJ1-5; D is unclear. Trimming took 9 bases from V and 0 from J, leaving 12 bases between them. The germline CDR1 and CDR2 sequences are ENHRY and SYGVKD. This CDR3 has 14 amino acids. As DNA, the CDR3 is TGTGCCATTAGTAAAGAGTTTAGCAATCAGCCCCAGCATTTT. It is translated as CAISKEFSNQPQHF.

The V call is TRBV6-2 or TRBV6-3, the J call TRBJ2-7; a possible D gene is TRBD1 (6 bases). Looked up from germline, CDR1 is MNHEY and CDR2 is SVGEGT. The CDR3 has 15 residues. V lost 5 bases and J lost 5, with 19 bases in between. The CDR3 sequence: CASSPPGARRNEQYF. In nucleotides, the CDR3 is TGTGCCAGCAGTCCTCCAGGGGCGCGTAGGAACGAGCAGTACTTC.

This clonotype was seen repeatedly, ten times or more. The V call is TRBV30, the J call TRBJ2-3; TRBD2 matches 7 bases. With V trimmed by 1 base and J by 6 bases, 7 bases remained unmatched. Per the germline V gene, CDR1 is GTSNPN and CDR2 is SVGIG (reference sequence). The CDR3 sequence is 14 residues long. CDR3 in amino acids: CAWSGSREVDTQYF. The CDR3 nucleotides read TGTGCCTGGAGTGGATCCCGGGAGGTGGATACGCAGTATTTT.

This clonotype appeared many times. CDR3 DNA sequence: TGTGCCAGCAGCCAAGCGACAGGATGGGTCTCTGGGGCCAACGTCCTGACTTTC. Translated: CASSQATGWVSGANVLTF. The chain recombines TRBV4-2 with TRBJ2-6; tentative D call: TRBD1 (6 bases). The V end lost 1 base, the J end lost 0 bases, and 13 bases lay between the germline ends. Germline V gives CDR1 LGHNA, CDR2 YNFKEQ. The CDR3 covers 18 residues.

This clonotype was detected ten times or more. V usage is TRBV7-2 and J usage is TRBJ1-5; 8 bases are a match to TRBD1. Germline trimming cut 0 bases from V and 7 bases from J; bases unmatched to any gene: 8. This CDR3 contains 16 residues. CDR1 SGHTA and CDR2 FQGNSA come from the germline V gene. CDR3 sequence reads: CASSLASQGATQPQHF. As DNA, the CDR3 is TGTGCCAGCAGCTTAGCGAGTCAGGGGGCTACACAGCCCCAGCATTTT.